This passage covers 11 T cell receptor beta chains from one sample sequenced in a study of blood T cell repertoires in COVID-19 (dated by TCRdb to about 2020). To prepare the library, the immunoSEQ multiplex PCR assay was applied. The source is immuneACCESS, and TCRdb retained only in-frame sequences with V and J called. Part of the clones is not carried over; for the studies checked, unresolved V genes explain less than half of this, and the remainder is unexplained. The sample yields approximately 150,000 clones; 86% were counted once. The ten largest clones capture about 8% of the sample. The specimen sequenced was peripheral blood. The receptor set was obtained from a woman aged 55-69 years with acute or convalescent COVID-19.

The chain joins TRBV6-2 or TRBV6-3 to TRBJ2-5; D might be TRBD2 (6 bases). Germline values: CDR1 MNHEY, CDR2 SVGEGT. Between the trimmed V and J ends, which lost 2 bases and 2 bases, there was a span of 12 bases. The CDR3 covers 15 residues. This chain's CDR3 is CASSYHDGGQETQYF. The CDR3 DNA follows: TGTGCCAGCAGTTACCACGACGGGGGACAAGAGACCCAGTACTTC.

The V and J genes are TRBV11-3 and TRBJ1-2, with D perhaps matching TRBD1 (5 bases). V lost 4 bases and J lost 1, with 7 bases in between. CDR3 size: 13 residues. Per the germline V gene, CDR1 is SGHNT and CDR2 is YENEEA. CDR3 in DNA: TGTGCCAGCAGCTCAGGGCTTAACTATGGCTACACCTTC. This translates into CASSSGLNYGYTF. Looking up the rest from reference TRBV11-3 and TRBJ1-2 gives the full variable domain: EAGVVQSPRYKIIEKKQPVAFWCNPISGHNTLYWYLQNLGQGPELLIRYENEEAVDDSQLPKDRFSAERLKGVDSTLKIQPAELGDSAVYLCASSSGLNYGYTFGSGTRLTVV.

The chain couples TRBV5-4 to TRBJ2-3; 10 bases are a match to TRBD2. CDR3 length: 15 residues. Germline CDR1 SGHNT, CDR2 YYREEE (reference sequence). Trimming took 0 bases from V and 15 from J; bases not matched to a gene: 13. The CDR3 region is CASSLAGTSEALPYF. In DNA, the CDR3 is TGTGCCAGCAGCTTGGCCGGGACTAGCGAAGCTCTACCATATTTT. Using reference TRBV5-4 and TRBJ2-3 for the parts outside the CDR3, the full variable domain is ETGVTQSPTHLIKTRGQQVTLRCSSQSGHNTVSWYQQALGQGPQFIFQYYREEENGRGNFPPRFSGLQFPNYSSELNVNALELDDSALYLCASSLAGTSEALPYFGPGTRLTVL.

The genes are TRBV5-4 and TRBJ1-4; TRBD1 aligns across 9 bases. The germline V gene encodes CDR1 SGHNT and CDR2 YYREEE (reference sequence). V gave up 3 bases and J gave up 8 bases; unmatched junction bases: 8. The CDR3 is 15 amino acids. The CDR3 is CASSSSGTGREKLFF. DNA of the CDR3: TGTGCCAGCAGCTCATCCGGGACAGGGAGGGAAAAACTGTTTTTT.

The rearrangement joins TRBV9 to TRBJ1-1; maybe TRBD1 (6 bases). This CDR3 has 14 amino acids. Trimming stripped 3 bases from V and 4 bases from J, with 13 bases between. Germline CDR1 and CDR2: SGDLS and YYNGEE. As DNA, the CDR3 is TGTGCCAGCAGCGCGGGGGGCTGGGGCACTGAAGCTTTCTTT. Translation: CASSAGGWGTEAFF. The full variable domain, completed using reference TRBV9 and TRBJ1-1, is DSGVTQTPKHLITATGQRVTLRCSPRSGDLSVYWYQQSLDQGLQFLIQYYNGEERAKGNILERFSAQQFPDLHSELNLSSLELGDSALYFCASSAGGWGTEAFFGQGTRLTVV.

This clone qualifies as medium-sized. The V gene is TRBV11-3, the J gene TRBJ1-2; 10 nucleotides line up with TRBD1. This CDR3 contains 13 residues. The J segment lost 3 bases and the V segment lost 5 bases, leaving 0 bases of the junction unmatched. Germline loops: CDR1 SGHNT, CDR2 YENEEA. CDR3 DNA: TGTGCCAGCAGCGGACAGGGGGACTATGGCTACACCTTC. This gives the protein CASSGQGDYGYTF.

The chain links TRBV11-3 to TRBJ2-2; TRBD1 agrees at 7 bases. The V gene end was trimmed by 3 bases and the J gene end by 2 bases; junction bases not matched to a gene: 9. The CDR3 loop spans 17 amino acids. Germline V CDR1 and CDR2: SGHNT, YENEEA. CDR3 protein: CASSFSRDRVNTGELFF. In DNA form, the CDR3 reads TGTGCCAGCAGCTTCTCAAGGGACAGAGTAAACACCGGGGAGCTGTTTTTT.

The V call is TRBV27, the J call TRBJ2-1, with D perhaps matching TRBD2 (6 bases). This CDR3 is built from 14 residues. V lost 5 bases and J 5 bases, leaving 13 bases between the germline ends. Per germline, CDR1 MNHEY and CDR2 SMNVEV (reference sequence). This CDR3 is CASSGTSRNNEQFF. CDR3 in DNA: TGTGCCAGCAGTGGAACTAGCAGAAACAATGAGCAGTTCTTC.

The gene calls are TRBV7-2 and TRBJ1-4, with TRBD1 matching 9 bases. With V trimmed by 5 bases and J by 8 bases, 15 bases remained unmatched. The CDR3 is 17 amino acids. The germline V gene encodes CDR1 SGHTA and CDR2 FQGNSA. The CDR3 nucleotides are TGTGCCAGCAGCCCAATCGGTCGGACAGGGGCGAGGGAAAAACTGTTTTTT. Its protein product is CASSPIGRTGAREKLFF.

The rearrangement links TRBV4-1 to TRBJ2-3, with 10 bases lining up with TRBD2. CDR1 and CDR2 (germline): MGHRA, YSYEKL. V trimming: 1 base; J trimming: 0 bases; junction bases outside the gene matches: 10. The CDR3 has 19 residues. The CDR3 sequence is CASSQVEPSGGLSTDTQYF. The CDR3 DNA reads TGCGCCAGCAGCCAAGTGGAGCCTAGCGGGGGCCTTAGCACAGATACGCAGTATTTT.

This chain uses TRBV5-1 with TRBJ1-1; D is perhaps TRBD1 (5 bases). Germline CDR1 and CDR2: SGHRS and YFSETQ. V lost 0 bases to trimming and J lost 4 bases, with 13 bases between them. The CDR3 is 15 residues long. The CDR3 DNA sequence: TGCGCCAGCAGCTTGGGAGGGCAGGGAGGCACTGAAGCTTTCTTT. This encodes CASSLGGQGGTEAFF.